This TCR beta chain was recorded in a study of CD8+CD57+ T cells in acquired aplastic anemia. There are 14 residues in the CDR3. The germline V gene has CDR1 LNHDA and CDR2 SQIVND (reference sequence). Trimming pared 4 bases from V and 4 bases from J, leaving 13 bases between. It was patients with CD8+CD57+ cell expansion by flow cytometry who were chosen for sequencing. Patients had received no therapy at the time of blood sampling. Template material for TCR beta VDJ and CDR3 profiling consisted of genomic DNA. Via MiXCR, TCRdb re-called the reads, giving one row per CDR3 protein. The data hold over 150,000 distinct CDR3 sequences, with less than 60% observed a single time. This clonotype came up many times. Antigen: not known. Overall study results and limits: The same twenty-nine CD8+ CDR3 sequences occurred in patients and in controls.

V usage is TRBV19 and J usage is TRBJ2-5, with D perhaps TRBD1 (5 bases). Sequenced: sorted CD4+, CD8+, or CD8+CD57+ T cells (not recorded which) from PBMCs. The sequence was obtained from a human donor with aplastic anemia. The CDR3 region has the DNA TGTGCCAGTAGTACCCGCACAGGTCTAGAGACCCAGTACTTC. Its translation: CASSTRTGLETQYF.